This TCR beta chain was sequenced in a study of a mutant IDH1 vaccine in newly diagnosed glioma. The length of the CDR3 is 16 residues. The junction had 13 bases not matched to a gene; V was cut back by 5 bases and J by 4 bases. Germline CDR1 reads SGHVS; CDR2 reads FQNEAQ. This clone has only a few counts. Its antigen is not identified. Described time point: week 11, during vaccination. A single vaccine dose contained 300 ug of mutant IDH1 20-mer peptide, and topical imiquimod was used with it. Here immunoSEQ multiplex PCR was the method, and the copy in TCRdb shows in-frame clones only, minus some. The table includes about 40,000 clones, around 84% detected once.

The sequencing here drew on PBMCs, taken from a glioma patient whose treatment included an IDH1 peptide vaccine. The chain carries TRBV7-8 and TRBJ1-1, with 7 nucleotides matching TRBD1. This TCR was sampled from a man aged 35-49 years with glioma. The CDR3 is CASSPRGGGMGTEAFF. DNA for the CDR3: TGTGCCAGCAGCCCTCGGGGAGGGGGCATGGGCACTGAAGCTTTCTTT.